What follows are 29 T cell receptor beta chains derived from one specimen sequenced in a study of tumor and adjacent non-tumor tissue in lung cancer. No cell sorting was done before RNA was extracted from the tissue. This non-tumor lung sample came from over 3 cm beyond the tumor edge. TCRbeta libraries were built with three rounds of nested PCR, modified from ARM-PCR. TCRdb reprocessed the multiplex PCR reads via MiXCR and lists one record per CDR3 protein. The data contain some 51,000 distinct CDR3 sequences, roughly 60% of them singletons. The specimen sequenced was distant non-tumor lung tissue. The receptors here all came from a woman aged 65 to 85 with non-small cell lung cancer.

This clonotype was counted a single time. Likely a read error: the CDR3 ends without its conserved phenylalanine or tryptophan. The chain combines TRBV4-2 with TRBJ1-3; D is perhaps TRBD1 (5 bases). CDR1 is LGHNA and CDR2 is YNFKEQ in the germline V gene. The CDR3 consists of 13 residues. The DNA of the CDR3 is TGTGCCAGAAGCCAAAGGGGACGGGACACCATATATTCT. Translation gives CARSQRGRDTIYS.

Turning to this clonotype: One base away lies a much larger clone, so this may be a sequencing read error. The gene calls are TRBV6-1 and TRBJ2-2, with D maybe TRBD2 (5 bases). Germline CDR1 is MNHNS and CDR2 is SASEGT. The CDR3 covers 14 residues. The CDR3 reads CTSSESIGSWELFF. The CDR3 DNA sequence: TGTACCAGCAGTGAGTCCATAGGGAGCTGGGAGCTGTTTTTT.

The chain has TRBV6-5 and TRBJ1-1, with unresolved D. The CDR3 is 12 amino acids. Per the germline V gene, CDR1 is MNHEY and CDR2 is SVGAGI. Trimming shortened V by 9 bases and J by 0 bases, and 8 bases separated the two germline ends. CDR3 DNA sequence: TGTGCCAGTAGGGATGTGAACACTGAAGCTTTCTTT. This sequence encodes CASRDVNTEAFF.

This rearrangement joins TRBV20-1 to TRBJ2-7; maybe TRBD2 (7 bases). CDR1 DFQATT and CDR2 SNEGSKA come from the germline V gene (reference sequence). Trimming stripped 5 bases from V and 2 bases from J, with 19 bases between. The CDR3 totals 15 residues. In DNA form, the CDR3 reads TGCAGTGCTCCCTATTACAGGGAGGGGGCCTACGAGCAGTACTTC. Translating gives CSAPYYREGAYEQYF.

The rearrangement links TRBV5-1 to TRBJ2-7, with unresolved D. CDR3 length: 13 residues. The germline V gene encodes CDR1 SGHRS and CDR2 YFSETQ. The DNA for the CDR3 is TGCACCAACAGCTTATCGACTCCGTCCGAGCAGTACTTC. As protein: CTNSLSTPSEQYF. Combining the CDR3 with reference TRBV5-1 and TRBJ2-7 gives the whole variable domain KAGVTQTPRYLIKTRGQQVTLSCSPISGHRSVSWYQQTPGQGLQFLFEYFSETQRNKGNFPGRFSGRQFSNSRSEMNVSTLELGDSALYLCTNSLSTPSEQYFGPGTRLTVT.

Worth noting for this clonotype: As the CDR3 is not closed by the conserved phenylalanine or tryptophan, this likely results from a read error. V is TRBV5-4 and J is TRBJ2-3; tentatively, D is TRBD2 (7 bases). Germline lookup yields CDR1 SGHNT and CDR2 YYREEE (reference sequence). This CDR3 is 15 amino acids long. The CDR3 sequence: CASNQGGRATGTQYY. The CDR3 region has the DNA TGTGCCAGCAACCAAGGGGGGAGGGCCACAGGTACGCAGTATTAT.

The chain links TRBV6-1 to TRBJ2-1; D is unresolved. The CDR3 contains 17 residues. Germline V lookup: CDR1 MNHNS, CDR2 SASEGT. V lost 8 bases, J lost 3 bases, and 23 bases lay in between. The CDR3 DNA is TGTGCCAGCGGTTTCCGGATAGGGCGGATGGACTACAATGAGCAGTTCTTC. The encoded protein is CASGFRIGRMDYNEQFF.

In its sample, this clonotype was seen many times. V is TRBV4-2 and J is TRBJ2-7; D is perhaps TRBD2 (6 bases). The CDR3 is made up of 19 amino acids. CDR1 LGHNA and CDR2 YNFKEQ come from the germline V gene. Trimming took off 0 bases at V and 7 bases at J, with 28 bases between the two ends. The CDR3 DNA sequence: TGTGCCAGCAGCCAAGATCTGGTTACTAAAGCGGGCCCTCAACTTGAGCAGTACTTC. Translated: CASSQDLVTKAGPQLEQYF.

The chain links TRBV6-5 to TRBJ2-2, with 11 nucleotides matching TRBD2. V trimming: 8 bases; J trimming: 0 bases; junction bases outside the gene matches: 5. The CDR3 has 16 amino acids. CDR1 and CDR2 (germline): MNHEY, SVGAGI. Here the CDR3 DNA reads TGTGCCAGCGCTTTAGCGGGAGGGTCGAACACCGGGGAGCTGTTTTTT. Its translation is CASALAGGSNTGELFF.

This clonotype was counted only a few times. The chain uses TRBV29-1 and TRBJ1-1, with TRBD1 as a possible D gene (5 bases). The V end lost 1 base, the J end lost 1 base, and 13 bases lay between the germline ends. The CDR3 runs to 15 residues. From germline, CDR1 is SQVTM and CDR2 ANQGSEA. CDR3 nucleotide sequence: TGCAGCGTTGAAGGAGGTGACGGACAGAACACTGAAGCTTTCTTT. Amino acids: CSVEGGDGQNTEAFF.

This clonotype was recorded once. The V and J genes are TRBV4-1 and TRBJ2-1; 8 positions agree with TRBD2. Germline V CDR1 and CDR2: MGHRA, YSYEKL. With V trimmed by 3 bases and J by 7 bases, 23 bases remained unmatched. The CDR3 has 20 amino acids. DNA for the CDR3: TGCGCCAGCAGCCATATAGGATTAGCGGGGACCACTTGGGAGGTTAATGAGCAGTTCTTC. Translating gives CASSHIGLAGTTWEVNEQFF.

This chain joins TRBV29-1 and TRBJ1-1, with D hard to call. The germline V and J ends were trimmed by 6 bases and 10 bases, with 30 bases remaining between them. Germline CDR1 is SQVTM and CDR2 is ANQGSEA. This CDR3 region has 16 residues. The CDR3 sequence is CSVQSVRTSQDDTAFF. CDR3 sequence (DNA): TGCAGCGTCCAGAGTGTAAGAACTTCTCAGGACGATACAGCTTTCTTT. The whole variable domain, filled in from reference TRBV29-1 and TRBJ1-1, reads SAVISQKPSRDICQRGTSLTIQCQVDSQVTMMFWYRQQPGQSLTLIATANQGSEATYESGFVIDKFPISRPNLTFSTLTVSNMSPEDSSIYLCSVQSVRTSQDDTAFFGQGTRLTVV.

The rearrangement links TRBV6-1 to TRBJ2-3; D remains ambiguous. Germline assignment: CDR1 MNHNS and CDR2 SASEGT. The CDR3 has 13 residues. V dropped 3 bases and J dropped 6 bases, with 10 bases sitting between them. The CDR3 bases are TGTGCCAGCAGTGAGGTGCTGGATGATACGCAGTATTTT. Its protein is CASSEVLDDTQYF.

Turning to this clonotype: At one of its ends the junction is not consistent with the germline gene, which may arise from a read error. The V and J genes are TRBV7-8 and TRBJ2-1; either TRBD1 or TRBD2 may fit D (5 bases each). Germline values: CDR1 SGHVS, CDR2 FQNEAQ. This CDR3 contains 12 residues. CDR3 residues: CTSRRDLNEQFF. CDR3 in DNA: TGTACCAGCAGAAGGGACCTCAATGAGCAGTTCTTC.

This clonotype was counted only a few times. Its ends do not fully match the called genes, so a read error is possible. J is TRBJ2-3 and V is TRBV29-1; D assignment may be TRBD1 or TRBD2 (5 bases each). This CDR3 has 14 amino acids. CDR1 SQVTM and CDR2 ANQGSEA come from the germline V gene. The CDR3 nucleotides are TGCAGCGTTGATATGGGAGTGGTGACAGATATGCAGTATTTT. Amino acids: CSVDMGVVTDMQYF.

This rearrangement joins TRBV4-1 to TRBJ2-7; D is perhaps TRBD1 (6 bases). V was shortened by 9 bases and J by 4 bases, with 22 bases between the two germline ends. The CDR3 length is 15 residues. CDR1 MGHRA and CDR2 YSYEKL come from the germline V gene. As DNA, the CDR3 is TGCGCCAGTAGTCAGCTCCGGGACATGGTGTACGAGCAGTACTTC. Translating it yields CASSQLRDMVYEQYF.

A remark on this clonotype: A much bigger clone sits one base away, suggesting this may be a read error. This chain joins TRBV5-1 and TRBJ2-1; 7 bases are shared with TRBD1. There are 16 residues in the CDR3. Germline V gene sequence: CDR1 SGHRS, CDR2 YFSETQ. The CDR3 DNA sequence: TGCACCAGCAGCTTGGCCCGGGACAGCATCTACAATGAGCAGTTCTTC. Amino acid sequence: CTSSLARDSIYNEQFF.

This clonotype was counted between two and nine times. J is TRBJ2-4 and V is TRBV28; 8 bases are shared with TRBD2. CDR3 size: 16 residues. Germline V gene sequence: CDR1 MDHEN, CDR2 SYDVKM. V lost 8 bases to trimming and J lost 3 bases; unmatched junction nucleotides: 12. CDR3 sequence: CASPSRGGDGKNIQYF. CDR3 sequence (DNA): TGTGCCAGCCCTTCCCGGGGGGGGGATGGCAAAAACATTCAGTACTTC.

The chain couples TRBV5-4 to TRBJ2-3; no clear D gene. V was shortened by 4 bases and J by 0 bases, with 12 bases between the two germline ends. The V gene's germline CDR1 is SGHNT and CDR2 YYREEE (reference sequence). There are 15 residues in the CDR3. Here the CDR3 reads CASSPSRESTDTQYF. In DNA, the CDR3 is TGTGCCAGCAGCCCGAGTCGTGAGAGCACAGATACGCAGTATTTT.

Regarding this clonotype: Its ends do not fully match the called genes, so a read error is possible. The chain couples TRBV6-1 to TRBJ1-5, with D possibly being TRBD1 (6 bases). Germline lookup yields CDR1 MNHNS and CDR2 SASEGT. The CDR3 has 17 amino acids. As DNA, the CDR3 is TGTACCAGCAGTGAGTATAACAGGGCCTATAGCAATCAGCCCCAGCATTTT. Protein product: CTSSEYNRAYSNQPQHF.

The sample holds a few counts of this clonotype. A much larger clonotype is one base distant, so this may be a read error. The chain joins TRBV6-1 to TRBJ2-1; perhaps D is TRBD1 or TRBD2 (5 bases each). The germline V gene has CDR1 MNHNS and CDR2 SASEGT. This CDR3 has 16 residues. This CDR3 reads CVSRSGRTTSYNEQFF. The CDR3, as DNA: TGTGTCAGCAGGTCGGGACGGACAACTTCCTACAATGAGCAGTTCTTC.

Details on this clonotype: This may come from a read error, since a much larger clone is one base off. This sequence joins TRBV11-2 and TRBJ1-6; 8 bases are shared with TRBD1. Germline loops: CDR1 SGHAT, CDR2 FQNNGV. The CDR3 sequence is 15 residues long. In DNA, the CDR3 is TGTGCCAACAGCTTAATACAGGGGGTCAACTCACCCCTCCACTTT. Residues: CANSLIQGVNSPLHF.

With regard to this clonotype: The germline gene is not matched at one end of the junction; a read error may be the cause. The J gene is TRBJ2-7, the V gene TRBV20-1, with a tentative D call TRBD2 (5 bases). Germline V gene data show CDR1 as DFQATT and CDR2 as SNEGSKA (reference sequence). This CDR3 region has 12 residues. The CDR3 here is CSATGLQDEQYF. In DNA form, the CDR3 reads TGCAGTGCTACCGGACTCCAGGACGAGCAGTATTTC.

Comment on this clonotype: One end of the junction is discordant with germline, which a read error may explain. The J gene is TRBJ1-1, the V gene TRBV4-1; D perhaps matches TRBD1 (6 bases). Germline CDR1 MGHRA, CDR2 YSYEKL. The CDR3 covers 14 residues. The CDR3 region has the DNA TGCGCCAGCAGCCACCGGACAGAGAACGCTGAAGCATCCTTT. It translates to CASSHRTENAEASF.

A word on this clonotype: At one end the junction does not follow the germline gene, possibly because of a read error. The chain recombines TRBV28 with TRBJ2-7; D unclear. Germline CDR1 MDHEN, CDR2 SYDVKM. This CDR3 comprises 13 residues. CDR3 residues: CASSPGQNYKQYF. In DNA form, the CDR3 reads TGTGCCAGCTCTCCCGGTCAGAACTACAAGCAATACTTC.

The sample holds a few counts of this clonotype. One base away lies a much larger clone, so this may be a sequencing read error. The rearrangement links TRBV11-2 to TRBJ2-1; 8 positions agree with TRBD1. The V gene's germline CDR1 is SGHAT and CDR2 FQNNGV. The CDR3 is made up of 15 amino acids. The CDR3 DNA is TGTGCCAGCAGCTTACTTGACAGGGGTGATGGTGAGCAGATCTTC. Translated: CASSLLDRGDGEQIF.

This clonotype was detected only a few times. V and J are TRBV30 and TRBJ2-5; D may be TRBD2 (5 bases). Per the germline V gene, CDR1 is GTSNPN and CDR2 is SVGIG (reference sequence). This CDR3 has 14 residues. V was shortened by 5 bases and J by 0 bases, with 13 bases between the two germline ends. The CDR3 region has the DNA TGTGCCTGGGAACTCGACGGGAACCAAGAGACCCAGTACTTC. Translated, it gives CAWELDGNQETQYF.

As to this clonotype: In this CDR3 the conserved last residue, phenylalanine or tryptophan, is missing, so a read error is likely. The chain employs TRBV6-2 or TRBV6-3 and TRBJ2-7; D unclear. This CDR3 region has 11 residues. Looked up from germline, CDR1 is MNHEY and CDR2 is SVGEGT. The CDR3 nucleotides are TGTGCCAGCACTTACACGTACGAGCAGTACTAC. It specifies CASTYTYEQYY.

A remark on this clonotype: A read error may be the cause here, since a much bigger clone is one base away. No conserved phenylalanine or tryptophan is present at the end of the CDR3, so a read error is the likely explanation. V and J are TRBV20-1 and TRBJ2-5, with D perhaps given as TRBD1 or TRBD2 (5 bases each). This CDR3 has 15 amino acids. Trimming removed 4 bases from V and 4 bases from J, with 19 bases in between. Germline CDR1 reads DFQATT; CDR2 reads SNEGSKA (reference sequence). The CDR3 coding sequence is TGCAGTGCTAAGGACTGGACCAAGGGGCGAGAGACCCAGTACGTC. Translating it yields CSAKDWTKGRETQYV.